The clone carrying this T cell receptor (beta chain) showed up many times. The CDR3 has 13 residues. The ends were cut back, 8 bases at V and 8 bases at J, with 18 bases in the middle. In germline, CDR1 is KGHSH, CDR2 LQKENI. This sample was taken from a study of neurological immune-mediated disorders. TCRdb reanalysed the 5' RACE reads using MiXCR and keeps one entry per CDR3 protein. Of 95,000 to 150,000 distinct CDR3 sequences listed, about 3.4% are singletons. The sequenced sample was PBMCs. The V gene is TRBV18, the J gene TRBJ1-1, with D unresolved. The receptor was isolated from a woman aged 25 to 39 with multiple sclerosis. The CDR3 nucleotides are TGTGCCAGCCAACTTGAGGGTCCAAAAGAAGCTTTCTTT. Its translation: CASQLEGPKEAFF.